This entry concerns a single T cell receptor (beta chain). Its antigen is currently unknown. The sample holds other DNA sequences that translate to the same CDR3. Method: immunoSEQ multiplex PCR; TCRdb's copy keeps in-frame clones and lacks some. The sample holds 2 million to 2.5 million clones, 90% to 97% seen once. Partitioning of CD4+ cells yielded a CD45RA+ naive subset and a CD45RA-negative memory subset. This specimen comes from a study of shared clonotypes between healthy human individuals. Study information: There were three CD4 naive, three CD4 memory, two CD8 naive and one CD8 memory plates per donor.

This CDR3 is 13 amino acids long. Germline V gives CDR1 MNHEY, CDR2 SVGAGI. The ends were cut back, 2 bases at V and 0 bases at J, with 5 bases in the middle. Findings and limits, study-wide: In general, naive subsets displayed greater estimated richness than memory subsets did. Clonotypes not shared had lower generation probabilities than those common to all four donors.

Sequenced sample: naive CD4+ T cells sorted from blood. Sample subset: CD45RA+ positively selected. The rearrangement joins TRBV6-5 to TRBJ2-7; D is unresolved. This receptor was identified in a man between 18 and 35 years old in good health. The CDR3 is CASSYGHSYEQYF. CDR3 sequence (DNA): TGTGCCAGCAGTTACGGCCACTCCTACGAGCAGTACTTC.